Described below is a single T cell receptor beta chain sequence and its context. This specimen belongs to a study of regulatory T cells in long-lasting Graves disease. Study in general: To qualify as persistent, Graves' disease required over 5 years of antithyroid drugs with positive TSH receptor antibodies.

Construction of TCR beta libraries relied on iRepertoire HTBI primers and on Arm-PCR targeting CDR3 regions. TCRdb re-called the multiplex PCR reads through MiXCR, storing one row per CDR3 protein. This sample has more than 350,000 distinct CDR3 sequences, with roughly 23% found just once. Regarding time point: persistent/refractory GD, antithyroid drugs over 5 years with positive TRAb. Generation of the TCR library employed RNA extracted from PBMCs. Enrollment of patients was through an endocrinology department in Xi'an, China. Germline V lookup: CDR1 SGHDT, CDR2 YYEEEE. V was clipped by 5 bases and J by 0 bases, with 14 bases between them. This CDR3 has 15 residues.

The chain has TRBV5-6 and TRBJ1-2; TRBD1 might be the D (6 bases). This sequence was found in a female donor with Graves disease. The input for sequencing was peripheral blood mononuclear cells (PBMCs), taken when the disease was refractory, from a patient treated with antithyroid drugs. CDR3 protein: CASRETGGPNYGYTF. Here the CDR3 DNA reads TGTGCCAGCAGGGAGACAGGAGGTCCTAACTATGGCTACACCTTC. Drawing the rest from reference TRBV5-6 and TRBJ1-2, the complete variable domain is DAGVTQSPTHLIKTRGQQVTLRCSPKSGHDTVSWYQQALGQGPQFIFQYYEEEERQRGNFPDRFSGHQFPNYSSELNVNALLLGDSALYLCASRETGGPNYGYTFGSGTRLTVV.